The rows below give T cell receptor beta chains drawn from one sample of a study of blood T cell repertoires in COVID-19. Produced via immunoSEQ multiplex PCR; TCRdb's table is partial and in-frame only. This table holds around 300,000 clones, roughly 90% found once. The specimen sequenced was peripheral blood. These TCRs come from a woman in her seventies with COVID-19, enrolled during active disease. Each CDR3 is given with its conserved first and last residue. A D gene is named only where the DNA matches it firmly. For some rows the clone size is stated as once, few or many, or as a class when expanded; others skip it.

>TRBV13|NA|TRBJ2-3|NA
CASSRQFGKSTDTQYF
TGTGCCAGCAGCAGACAATTCGGGAAAAGCACAGATACGCAGTATTTT
>TRBV5-1|NA|TRBJ2-2|TRBD1
CASSLPGQGRSGELFF
TGCGCCAGCAGCCTCCCGGGACAGGGGAGATCCGGGGAGCTGTTTTTT
>TRBV2|NA|TRBJ2-2|NA
CASRGSLTNTGELFF
TGTGCCAGCAGGGGCAGCCTCACGAACACCGGGGAGCTGTTTTTT
>TRBV5-1|NA|TRBJ2-1|TRBD1
CASTLDRASDEQFF
TGCGCCAGCACCCTGGACAGGGCATCAGATGAGCAGTTCTTC
>TRBV7-3|NA|TRBJ2-3|TRBD2
CASSFSGGVTDTQYF
TGTGCCAGCAGCTTTAGCGGGGGGGTTACAGATACGCAGTATTTT
>TRBV27|NA|TRBJ1-6|TRBD1
CASSSRDREINSPLHF
TGTGCCAGCAGTTCAAGGGACAGGGAGATTAATTCACCCCTCCACTTT
>TRBV3-1/TRBV3-2|many|TRBJ1-1|TRBD1
CASSQDRGQVYTEAFF
TGTGCCAGCAGCCAAGATCGCGGACAGGTTTACACTGAAGCTTTCTTT
>TRBV4-1|NA|TRBJ2-7|NA
CASSRGGVAYEQYF
TGCGCCAGCAGCCGGGGCGGGGTTGCCTACGAGCAGTACTTC
>TRBV7-2|NA|TRBJ1-2|TRBD1
CASSPGQGNSYGYTF
TGTGCCAGCAGCCCGGGACAGGGAAATTCCTATGGCTACACCTTC
>TRBV29-1|NA|TRBJ1-4|NA
CSVGGYEKLFF
TGCAGCGTTGGAGGCTATGAAAAACTGTTTTTT
>TRBV12-3/TRBV12-4|NA|TRBJ2-7|NA
CASTPPGRYEQYF
TGTGCCAGCACTCCCCCGGGTCGGTACGAGCAGTACTTC
>TRBV2|NA|TRBJ2-5|NA
CASSETGTYQETQYF
TGTGCCAGCAGTGAAACAGGGACCTACCAAGAGACCCAGTACTTC
>TRBV7-2|NA|TRBJ2-7|NA
CASSLVRQGTYEQYF
TGTGCCAGCAGCTTAGTCCGGCAGGGAACCTACGAGCAGTACTTC
>TRBV29-1|NA|TRBJ2-7|TRBD1
CSGQGGGRGEQYF
TGCAGCGGCCAAGGGGGCGGCCGGGGCGAGCAGTACTTC
>TRBV19|few|TRBJ1-2|NA
CASSIKGGANYGYTF
TGTGCCAGTAGTATAAAGGGAGGAGCTAACTATGGCTACACCTTC
>TRBV2|NA|TRBJ2-3|TRBD2
CASSRAGVMADTQYF
TGTGCCAGCAGTCGAGCGGGGGTTATGGCAGATACGCAGTATTTT
>TRBV24-1|NA|TRBJ1-2|NA
CATSGQVGGYTF
TGTGCCACCAGTGGACAGGTTGGTGGCTACACCTTC
>TRBV4-1|NA|TRBJ2-7|NA
CASSQAPGQFYEQYF
TGCGCCAGCAGCCAAGCCCCCGGACAGTTCTACGAGCAGTACTTC
>TRBV9|few|TRBJ1-4|TRBD1
CASSVDGTGYEKLFF
TGTGCCAGCAGCGTCGACGGGACAGGGTATGAAAAACTGTTTTTT
>TRBV5-1|NA|TRBJ1-3|TRBD1
CASSLQGPGNTIYF
TGCGCCAGCAGCTTACAGGGGCCTGGAAACACCATATATTTT
>TRBV18|NA|TRBJ2-2|TRBD2
CASSPPGGVDTGELFF
TGTGCCAGCTCACCGCCGGGGGGTGTGGACACCGGGGAGCTGTTTTTT
>TRBV21-1|NA|TRBJ2-2|NA
CASSKGTSVAGELFF
TGTGCCAGCAGCAAAGGGACTAGCGTAGCCGGGGAGCTGTTTTTT
>TRBV2|NA|TRBJ2-5|NA
CASKRQGETQYF
TGTGCCAGCAAAAGGCAGGGAGAGACCCAGTACTTC
>TRBV9|few|TRBJ2-7|NA
CASSEDSWNYYEQYF
TGTGCCAGCAGCGAGGACAGTTGGAACTATTACGAGCAGTACTTC
>TRBV24-1|NA|TRBJ1-1|NA
CATSDSGGGNTEAFF
TGTGCCACCAGTGATAGCGGGGGGGGGAACACTGAAGCTTTCTTT
>TRBV6-5|NA|TRBJ1-1|NA
CASSAARMNTEAFF
TGTGCCAGCAGCGCCGCGAGGATGAACACTGAAGCTTTCTTT
>TRBV7-9|NA|TRBJ1-4|NA
CASSSRQYGNEKLFF
TGTGCCAGCAGCTCGCGACAGTACGGCAATGAAAAACTGTTTTTT
>TRBV10-3|NA|TRBJ1-4|NA
CAISVDLRGEKLFF
TGTGCCATCAGTGTCGACTTGCGGGGTGAAAAACTGTTTTTT
>TRBV2|NA|TRBJ1-2|NA
CASSELMEVNYGYTF
TGTGCCAGCAGTGAATTGATGGAGGTAAACTATGGCTACACCTTC
>TRBV28|NA|TRBJ2-5|TRBD2
CASSPSASGGWETQYF
TGTGCCAGCAGTCCCTCAGCTAGCGGGGGTTGGGAGACCCAGTACTTC
>TRBV6-6|NA|TRBJ1-5|NA
CASSYGTGGQPQHF
TGTGCCAGCAGTTACGGGACGGGGGGTCAGCCCCAGCATTTT
>TRBV28|NA|TRBJ1-1|NA
CASSIRARSTEAFF
TGTGCCAGCAGTATCAGGGCTCGAAGCACTGAAGCTTTCTTT